These 22 T cell receptor beta chains share one sample of origin, sequenced in a study of cytomegalovirus exposure and HLA in healthy donors (TCRdb year 2017). Library method: the immunoSEQ multiplex PCR assay. For the multiplex PCR, a mixture combining 60 forward primers for TCR Vbeta segments and 13 reverse primers for TCR Jbeta segments was used. TCRdb obtained this table from immuneACCESS and retained in-frame rearrangements with V and J assigned. These tables miss some clones; where compared with another copy, unresolved V genes account for less than half of the shortfall, and the remainder is unexplained. This sample holds roughly 190,000 clones; over 75% were observed only once. Of the sample, over 2.5% falls within the top ten clones. Source material: PBMCs. Receptor source: a female donor in good health and CMV-seronegative.

This chain connects TRBV18 to TRBJ2-1; 11 bases are a match to TRBD1. V lost 4 bases and J lost 5; bases outside the gene matches: 4. This CDR3 is 15 amino acids long. Germline CDR1 KGHSH, CDR2 LQKENI. As DNA, the CDR3 is TGTGCCAGCTCACTCGGACAGGGGGCGGACAATGAGCAGTTCTTC. Encoded protein: CASSLGQGADNEQFF. Full variable domain (outside the CDR3, taken from reference TRBV18 and TRBJ2-1): NAGVMQNPRHLVRRRGQEARLRCSPMKGHSHVYWYRQLPEEGLKFMVYLQKENIIDESGMPKERFSAEFPKEGPSILRIQQVVRGDSAAYFCASSLGQGADNEQFFGPGTRLTVL.

This rearrangement joins TRBV28 to TRBJ2-5; D might be TRBD1 (6 bases). The CDR3 length is 15 residues. Trimming took off 6 bases at V and 2 bases at J, with 16 bases between the two ends. CDR1 is MDHEN and CDR2 is SYDVKM in the germline V gene. The DNA of the CDR3 is TGTGCCAGCAGCTACTTCGGACAGACTCAAGAGACCCAGTACTTC. Translating it yields CASSYFGQTQETQYF.

The V gene is TRBV29-1, the J gene TRBJ1-4, with D hard to call. Trimming shortened V by 7 bases and J by 4 bases, and 19 bases separated the two germline ends. The CDR3 contains 15 residues. The germline gives CDR1 SQVTM, CDR2 ANQGSEA. The CDR3, as DNA: TGCAGCGCCCTCACCACTGGAGGCAGTAATGAAAAACTGTTTTTT. Its translation: CSALTTGGSNEKLFF.

V usage is TRBV28 and J usage is TRBJ2-1; 7 nucleotides match TRBD2. Per the germline V gene, CDR1 is MDHEN and CDR2 is SYDVKM. The V segment lost 2 bases and the J segment 6 bases; nucleotides outside the gene matches: 7. This CDR3 spans 15 amino acids. This CDR3 reads CASSLVLADSNEQFF. CDR3 DNA: TGTGCCAGCAGTTTAGTGCTAGCGGATTCCAATGAGCAGTTCTTC. Using reference TRBV28 and TRBJ2-1 for the parts outside the CDR3, the full variable domain is DVKVTQSSRYLVKRTGEKVFLECVQDMDHENMFWYRQDPGLGLRLIYFSYDVKMKEKGDIPEGYSVSREKKERFSLILESASTNQTSMYLCASSLVLADSNEQFFGPGTRLTVL.

The chain is built from TRBV4-1 and TRBJ1-1; D is uncertain. Trimming pared 0 bases from V and 5 bases from J, leaving 16 bases between. This CDR3 region has 16 residues. Germline V gene sequence: CDR1 MGHRA, CDR2 YSYEKL. CDR3: CASSQDQAWRGTEAFF. The CDR3 DNA follows: TGCGCCAGCAGCCAAGATCAGGCCTGGCGGGGAACTGAAGCTTTCTTT.

This chain links TRBV6-4 with TRBJ1-1; 7 bases match TRBD1. Per germline, CDR1 MRHNA and CDR2 SNTAGT. The CDR3 extends over 14 amino acids. V shed 7 bases and J 4 bases; nucleotides not matched to a gene: 9. CDR3 amino acids: CASKIDRAGTEAFF. The DNA for the CDR3 is TGTGCCAGCAAGATTGACAGGGCAGGCACTGAAGCTTTCTTT.

The V gene is TRBV19, the J gene TRBJ2-3; 10 nucleotides agree with TRBD2. The V gene's germline CDR1 is LNHDA and CDR2 SQIVND (reference sequence). The V segment lost 3 bases and the J segment 0 bases; nucleotides outside the gene matches: 6. This CDR3 is 17 amino acids long. This CDR3 is CASSMGGAGGSTDTQYF. CDR3 DNA sequence: TGTGCCAGTAGTATGGGAGGAGCGGGGGGGAGCACAGATACGCAGTATTTT.

This chain uses TRBV14 with TRBJ2-3, with 9 bases that match TRBD2. J lost 3 bases, V lost 2 bases, and 9 bases had no gene match. The CDR3 is 17 amino acids. CDR1 SGHDN and CDR2 FVKESK come from the germline V gene. CDR3 nucleotides: TGTGCCAGCAGCCAACGATTTAACCTAGCGGGGACAGATACGCAGTATTTT. It yields the protein CASSQRFNLAGTDTQYF.

This clone was counted once. The CDR3 nucleotides read TGTGCCAGCAGCCACGGGACTAGCAGGGGGGGAGAGACCCAGTACTTC. Amino acids: CASSHGTSRGGETQYF. The V and J genes are TRBV7-2 and TRBJ2-5; 9 bases align to TRBD2. This CDR3 region has 16 residues. With 5 bases clipped from V and 4 bases from J, the junction kept 11 bases outside the gene matches. Germline CDR1 is SGHTA and CDR2 is FQGNSA.

The rearrangement uses TRBV4-1 and TRBJ2-7; D call uncertain. V was trimmed by 0 bases and J by 0 bases, leaving 6 bases between them. Germline CDR1 MGHRA, CDR2 YSYEKL. The CDR3 sequence is 14 residues long. CDR3 in amino acids: CASSQDIFSYEQYF. CDR3 DNA sequence: TGCGCCAGCAGCCAAGACATTTTCTCCTACGAGCAGTACTTC.

The chain joins TRBV6-1 to TRBJ2-3; unclear D gene. The CDR3 totals 14 residues. Germline CDR1 is MNHNS and CDR2 is SASEGT. V lost 4 bases and J lost 2, with 10 bases in between. This CDR3 reads CASSGGLSTDTQYF. Here the CDR3 DNA reads TGTGCCAGCAGTGGTGGCCTGTCCACAGATACGCAGTATTTT.

The DNA of the CDR3 is TGTGCCAGCAGTTTCGCAGGGGGCTACACAGATACGCAGTATTTT. This gives the protein CASSFAGGYTDTQYF. V gene TRBV28 combines with J gene TRBJ2-3, with 8 bases aligning to TRBD1. Per the germline V gene, CDR1 is MDHEN and CDR2 is SYDVKM. The CDR3 loop spans 15 amino acids. J gave up 2 bases and V 3 bases, and 4 bases lay outside the gene matches.

This clone was counted only a few times. The genes are TRBV28 and TRBJ1-5, with D possibly TRBD1 on 6 matching bases. Per the germline V gene, CDR1 is MDHEN and CDR2 is SYDVKM. The CDR3 has 15 amino acids. Trimming pared 3 bases from V and 2 bases from J, leaving 11 bases between. The CDR3 DNA sequence: TGTGCCAGCAGTTTTTCAGGGGCCGGCAATCAGCCCCAGCATTTT. It codes for CASSFSGAGNQPQHF.

This clone was counted only a few times. V usage is TRBV7-9 and J usage is TRBJ2-3; 9 bases are shared with TRBD2. Germline values: CDR1 SEHNR, CDR2 FQNEAQ (reference sequence). V shed 5 bases, J shed 0 bases, and the junction held 3 bases outside the gene matches. The CDR3 consists of 15 residues. The CDR3 loop reads CASSPSGASTDTQYF. CDR3 coding DNA: TGTGCCAGCAGCCCTAGCGGGGCTAGCACAGATACGCAGTATTTT.

This chain connects TRBV6-1 to TRBJ1-1, with D possibly TRBD1 on 5 matching bases. Trimming removed 5 bases at V and 7 bases at J, with 11 bases between. This CDR3 is 12 amino acids long. Germline values: CDR1 MNHNS, CDR2 SASEGT. The CDR3 sequence: CASSTQEIEAFF. DNA for the CDR3: TGTGCCAGCAGTACACAGGAAATTGAAGCTTTCTTT.

The chain uses TRBV20-1 and TRBJ1-2, with D hard to call. The CDR3 sequence is 11 residues long. Germline V gene lookup returns CDR1 DFQATT and CDR2 SNEGSKA (reference sequence). V lost 7 bases and J 6 bases, leaving 12 bases between the germline ends. CDR3 residues: CSESGMDGYTF. CDR3 coding DNA: TGCAGTGAGTCGGGGATGGATGGCTACACCTTC.

V and J are TRBV19 and TRBJ2-5; TRBD2 matches 11 bases. V was clipped by 9 bases and J by 1 base; unmatched bases: 7. This CDR3 has 15 amino acids. Germline values: CDR1 LNHDA, CDR2 SQIVND (reference sequence). Here the CDR3 reads CARATSGDTQETQYF. In nucleotides, the CDR3 is TGTGCCAGAGCGACTAGCGGGGACACCCAAGAGACCCAGTACTTC. The variable domain in full, with the rest retrieved from reference TRBV19 and TRBJ2-5, is DGGITQSPKYLFRKEGQNVTLSCEQNLNHDAMYWYRQDPGQGLRLIYYSQIVNDFQKGDIAEGYSVSREKKESFPLTVTSAQKNPTAFYLCARATSGDTQETQYFGPGTRLLVL.

In this sample, this clone turned up once. This chain links TRBV27 with TRBJ1-5; 9 bases map to TRBD1. V shed 4 bases and J 5 bases; nucleotides not matched to a gene: 3. Germline V CDR1 and CDR2: MNHEY, SMNVEV (reference sequence). This CDR3 contains 14 residues. The CDR3 nucleotides read TGTGCCAGCAGTTACAGGGGGCCCCATCAGCCCCAGCATTTT. Residues: CASSYRGPHQPQHF.

The genes are TRBV5-3 and TRBJ1-1, with TRBD1 matching over 7 bases. TRBV5-3 is an ORF for which the function is uncertain. The J segment lost 4 bases and the V segment lost 2 bases, leaving 14 bases of the junction unmatched. The CDR3 is 17 residues long. The CDR3: CARSFYNHRGGGTEAFF. The CDR3 nucleotides read TGTGCCAGAAGCTTCTACAACCACAGGGGTGGGGGCACTGAAGCTTTCTTT.

J is TRBJ2-7 and V is TRBV4-2; D remains ambiguous. The CDR3 spans 14 residues. The V gene lost 4 bases and the J gene lost 1 base, with 11 bases spanning the gap. Germline CDR1 is LGHNA and CDR2 is YNFKEQ. The CDR3 DNA sequence: TGTGCCAGCAGCCCCATCGCGGAATCCTACGAGCAGTACTTC. It yields the protein CASSPIAESYEQYF.

V gene TRBV5-6 combines with J gene TRBJ1-1; weak D call: TRBD1 (5 bases). The CDR3 runs 13 residues. The V end lost 1 base, the J end lost 12 bases, and 16 bases lay between the germline ends. Germline CDR1 and CDR2: SGHDT and YYEEEE. The CDR3 nucleotides read TGTGCCAGCAGCTTGTATAATCAGGGTGGATCTTTCTTT. It is translated as CASSLYNQGGSFF.

V and J are TRBV25-1 and TRBJ2-3; 10 bases match TRBD2. V was clipped by 3 bases and J by 2 bases; unmatched bases: 5. Germline values: CDR1 MGHDK, CDR2 SYGVNS. The CDR3 consists of 16 residues. The CDR3 DNA follows: TGTGCCAGCAGTGAGGAGCTAGCGGGGGACACAGATACGCAGTATTTT. This translates into CASSEELAGDTDTQYF.